This TCR beta chain comes out of a study of T cell changes during pregnancy in multiple sclerosis. Produced via immunoSEQ multiplex PCR; TCRdb's table is partial and in-frame only. Of around 57,000 clones detected, 89% appear once; the ten largest clones hold 2% to 3%. V shed 5 bases and J shed 9 bases, with 11 bases lying between them. CDR1 and CDR2 from the germline V gene are DFQATT and SNEGSKA (reference sequence). The CDR3 is made up of 11 amino acids. The sequencing here drew on peripheral blood, taken in the first trimester of pregnancy. The rearrangement uses TRBV20-1 and TRBJ2-1; D ambiguous. This receptor was obtained from a female donor with multiple sclerosis, enrolled in a pregnancy study. CDR3 amino acids: CSAWSLAEQFF. In DNA form, the CDR3 reads TGCAGTGCTTGGAGCTTAGCTGAGCAGTTCTTC.